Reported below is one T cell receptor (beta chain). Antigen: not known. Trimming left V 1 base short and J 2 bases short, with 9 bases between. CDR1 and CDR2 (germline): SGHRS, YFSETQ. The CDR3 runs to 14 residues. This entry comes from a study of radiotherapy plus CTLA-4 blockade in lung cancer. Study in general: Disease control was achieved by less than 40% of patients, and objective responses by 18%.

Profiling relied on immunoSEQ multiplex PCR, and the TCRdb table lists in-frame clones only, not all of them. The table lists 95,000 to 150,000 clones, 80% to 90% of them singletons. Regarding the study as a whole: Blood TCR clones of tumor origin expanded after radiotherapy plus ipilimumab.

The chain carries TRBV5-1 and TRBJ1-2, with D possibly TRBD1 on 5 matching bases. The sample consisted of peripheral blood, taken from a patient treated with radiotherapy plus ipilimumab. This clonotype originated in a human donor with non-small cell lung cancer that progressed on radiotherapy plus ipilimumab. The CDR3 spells CASSLTSGNYGYTF. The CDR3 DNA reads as TGCGCCAGCAGCTTGACCTCAGGGAACTATGGCTACACCTTC.